This entry concerns a single T cell receptor (beta chain). Repertoires were generated with immunoSEQ multiplex PCR, while TCRdb's copy carries only in-frame clones and drops some. Of 600,000 or so clones listed, approximately 87% are singletons. This specimen comes from a study of shared T cell receptors in the human thymus. These data were also reused for a study on human thymus T cells. That study reports: The sample donors, healthy Finnish infants, were having corrective surgery for congenital heart defects. Resections were taken during corrective heart surgery, and the thymus tissue came from these. V and J gene usage appeared biased in thymic and blood repertoires. Related work found strong thymic repertoire overlap between unrelated individuals.

What was sequenced was thymocytes. The clonotype was recovered from a boy less than two years old with a congenital heart defect.

This CDR3 is CATEPQPQHF. The CDR3 nucleotides are TGTGCCACCGAGCCTCAGCCCCAGCATTTT. The V gene is TRBV7-9, the J gene TRBJ1-5, with D unclear. Germline V lookup: CDR1 SEHNR, CDR2 FQNEAQ (reference sequence). The CDR3 runs to 10 residues. V was trimmed by 10 bases and J by 6 bases, leaving 7 bases between them. Filled out from reference TRBV7-9 and TRBJ1-5, the complete variable domain reads DTGVSQNPRHKITKRGQNVTFRCDPISEHNRLYWYRQTLGQGPEFLTYFQNEAQLEKSRLLSDRFSAERPKGSFSTLEIQRTEQGDSAMYLCATEPQPQHFGDGTRLSIL.